This TCR beta chain was obtained from a study of blood T cell repertoires in COVID-19. This clone has a handful of counts. Per germline, CDR1 MNHNY and CDR2 SVGAGI (reference sequence). This CDR3 spans 14 amino acids. V lost 6 bases to trimming and J lost 4 bases, with 16 bases between them. Here immunoSEQ multiplex PCR was the method, and the copy in TCRdb shows in-frame clones only, minus some. The data show 120,000 or so clones, with around 82% seen just once and over 5% held by the top ten. The receptor was derived from an older man with active or convalescent COVID-19. The chain links TRBV6-6 to TRBJ2-7, with D possibly matching TRBD1 (6 bases). Input material: peripheral blood. The CDR3 bases are TGTGCCAGCAGGGTGGACAGCTTATGGTACGAGCAGTACTTC. This sequence encodes CASRVDSLWYEQYF.